This is a list of T cell receptor beta chains from one sample in a study of blood T cell repertoires in COVID-19. Measured with immunoSEQ multiplex PCR; TCRdb has only the in-frame clones, and not every one. The sample shows 150,000 to 200,000 clones, over 80% of them seen only once. Sample: peripheral blood. These receptors all stem from a man aged 25 to 40 with COVID-19, enrolled during active disease. Both conserved end residues are part of each CDR3. A D gene is named only where the DNA matches it firmly.

J: TRBJ2-2; D: TRBD1; V: TRBV7-3; DNA: TGTGCCAGCAGCCCCCGACAGGGGGCCCCGAACACCGGGGAGCTGTTTTTT; CDR3: CASSPRQGAPNTGELFF
J: TRBJ2-1; D: -; V: TRBV11-2; DNA: TGTGCCAGCAGCTTAGTGGCCTCGAACAATGAGCAGTTCTTC; CDR3: CASSLVASNNEQFF
J: TRBJ1-2; D: -; V: TRBV6-5; DNA: TGTGCCAGCAGTTACTCGCGGGTATCTGGCTATGGCTACACCTTC; CDR3: CASSYSRVSGYGYTF
J: TRBJ2-3; D: -; V: TRBV5-4; DNA: TGTGCCAGCAGCTTGGAAGGGGGTCCTAGCACAGATACGCAGTATTTT; CDR3: CASSLEGGPSTDTQYF
J: TRBJ2-2; D: TRBD1; V: TRBV7-9; DNA: TGTGCCAGCAGCACTCGGGACAGTTATCTGAACACCGGGGAGCTGTTTTTT; CDR3: CASSTRDSYLNTGELFF
J: TRBJ2-4; D: TRBD1; V: TRBV9; DNA: TGTGCCAGCAGCGGCAGACAGGGTCTCAACATTCAGTACTTC; CDR3: CASSGRQGLNIQYF
J: TRBJ2-1; D: -; V: TRBV19; DNA: TGTGCCAGTACCTCATTGGGCTCTCAGAACCCTGGGCAGTTCTTC; CDR3: CASTSLGSQNPGQFF
J: TRBJ2-1; D: TRBD1; V: TRBV18; DNA: TGCGCCAGCTCACCGACCGGAGACAGGGTGGACAATGAGCAGTTCTTC; CDR3: CASSPTGDRVDNEQFF
J: TRBJ1-4; D: -; V: TRBV27; DNA: TGTGCTGATAAGGGCGGGTTTGTTGAAAAACTGTTTTTT; CDR3: CADKGGFVEKLFF
J: TRBJ2-7; D: TRBD2; V: TRBV27; DNA: TGTGCCAGCAGTTTAAGGGGGGCTAGCGGGTTCTCCTACGAGCAGTACTTC; CDR3: CASSLRGASGFSYEQYF
J: TRBJ1-2; D: -; V: TRBV19; DNA: TGTGCCAGTAGGGTCGGACTGACCTATGGCTACACCTTC; CDR3: CASRVGLTYGYTF